These 24 T cell receptor beta chains originate from one sample sequenced in a study of blood T cell repertoires in COVID-19. Data came from immunoSEQ multiplex PCR; TCRdb stores just in-frame clones and leaves some out. The table shows approximately 530,000 clones, with approximately 88% occurring only once. Sequenced sample: peripheral blood. The receptor set was obtained from a woman aged 45-60 years with COVID-19, enrolled during active disease.

The V and J genes are TRBV7-9 and TRBJ1-2; D unresolved. V was pared by 1 base and J by 8 bases, with 11 bases between. The germline gives CDR1 SEHNR, CDR2 FQNEAQ (reference sequence). The CDR3 runs 13 residues. CDR3 nucleotide sequence: TGTGCCAGCAGCTTAGGGGAGATCAACGGCTACACCTTC. Protein product: CASSLGEINGYTF. Together with reference TRBV7-9 and TRBJ1-2, the CDR3 gives the full variable domain: DTGVSQNPRHKITKRGQNVTFRCDPISEHNRLYWYRQTLGQGPEFLTYFQNEAQLEKSRLLSDRFSAERPKGSFSTLEIQRTEQGDSAMYLCASSLGEINGYTFGSGTRLTVV.

The CDR3 loop reads CASSLTVGEQYF. As DNA, the CDR3 is TGTGCCAGCAGCCTCACGGTCGGCGAGCAGTACTTC. The gene calls are TRBV7-9 and TRBJ2-7; no clear D gene. Deletions cut 5 bases from V and 6 bases from J, with 11 bases between. The CDR3 extends over 12 amino acids. Germline V gene data show CDR1 as SEHNR and CDR2 as FQNEAQ (reference sequence). The variable domain in full, with the rest retrieved from reference TRBV7-9 and TRBJ2-7, is DTGVSQNPRHKITKRGQNVTFRCDPISEHNRLYWYRQTLGQGPEFLTYFQNEAQLEKSRLLSDRFSAERPKGSFSTLEIQRTEQGDSAMYLCASSLTVGEQYFGPGTRLTVT.

The chain joins TRBV28 to TRBJ1-5; D ambiguous. The CDR3 is 15 amino acids. The V gene lost 4 bases and the J gene lost 0 bases, with 10 bases spanning the gap. CDR1 is MDHEN and CDR2 is SYDVKM in the germline V gene. The CDR3 is CASSSVGGSNQPQHF. CDR3 coding DNA: TGTGCCAGCAGTTCTGTAGGCGGTAGCAATCAGCCCCAGCATTTT.

The chain employs TRBV27 and TRBJ2-3, with 14 positions matching TRBD2. The CDR3 is 16 residues long. The V gene end was trimmed by 3 bases and the J gene end by 3 bases; junction bases not matched to a gene: 2. Germline values: CDR1 MNHEY, CDR2 SMNVEV (reference sequence). CDR3 in DNA: TGTGCCAGCAGTTTGGGACTAGCGGGGGTAACAGATACGCAGTATTTT. Amino acids: CASSLGLAGVTDTQYF.

The table lists this clone with a few counts. V usage is TRBV7-8 and J usage is TRBJ1-5; 8 positions agree with TRBD1. The CDR3 extends over 15 amino acids. V was pared by 5 bases and J by 6 bases, with 9 bases of the junction left unmatched. The germline CDR1 and CDR2 sequences are SGHVS and FQNEAQ. CDR3 in amino acids: CASSPWTGSTQPQHF. As DNA, the CDR3 is TGTGCCAGCAGCCCCTGGACAGGGTCGACTCAGCCCCAGCATTTT.

The chain joins TRBV6-5 to TRBJ2-7, with D unclear. Germline values: CDR1 MNHEY, CDR2 SVGAGI. Trimming cost V 4 bases and J 2 bases, with 6 bases left between them. There are 12 residues in the CDR3. CDR3 nucleotides: TGTGCCAGCAGTTCCCTCGCCTACGAGCAGTACTTC. It specifies CASSSLAYEQYF.

The V gene is TRBV5-6, the J gene TRBJ2-5; D may be TRBD1 (5 bases). The CDR3 loop spans 14 amino acids. Trimming removed 0 bases from V and 3 bases from J, with 9 bases in between. Germline lookup yields CDR1 SGHDT and CDR2 YYEEEE. The CDR3 region has the DNA TGTGCCAGCAGCTTGGGGGCAGGGAAAGAGACCCAGTACTTC. This encodes CASSLGAGKETQYF.

In DNA form, the CDR3 reads TGTGCCAGCAGAACCGGACTAGCGGGGGGGAGGAATGAGCAGTTCTTC. Translating gives CASRTGLAGGRNEQFF. The J gene is TRBJ2-1, the V gene TRBV6-6, with 15 bases identical to TRBD2. The CDR3 sequence is 16 residues long. Germline CDR1 reads MNHNY; CDR2 reads SVGAGI (reference sequence). J lost 7 bases, V lost 6 bases, and 7 bases had no gene match.

A few counts support this clone. This rearrangement joins TRBV27 to TRBJ1-1; 8 nucleotides line up with TRBD1. The junction had 6 bases not matched to a gene; V was cut back by 6 bases and J by 0 bases. CDR3 size: 15 residues. Per germline, CDR1 MNHEY and CDR2 SMNVEV (reference sequence). CDR3 region: CASRINRGLNTEAFF. As DNA, the CDR3 is TGTGCCAGCAGGATAAACAGGGGGTTGAACACTGAAGCTTTCTTT.

This clone was seen a few times. The V call is TRBV19, the J call TRBJ1-2; D uncertain. The CDR3 is made up of 14 amino acids. V lost 0 bases, J lost 8 bases, and 13 bases lay in between. Germline loops: CDR1 LNHDA, CDR2 SQIVND (reference sequence). The chain's CDR3 is CASSIEYSGGGYTF. CDR3 sequence (DNA): TGTGCCAGTAGTATAGAATACAGCGGAGGGGGCTACACCTTC.

The CDR3 is CASSLVGGADEQFF. Here the CDR3 DNA reads TGTGCCAGCAGCTTAGTAGGGGGGGCGGATGAGCAGTTCTTC. The chain is built from TRBV7-9 and TRBJ2-1, with a possible D match to TRBD2 (7 bases). The V end lost 1 base, the J end lost 8 bases, and 12 bases lay between the germline ends. The CDR3 loop spans 14 amino acids. The germline V gene encodes CDR1 SEHNR and CDR2 FQNEAQ (reference sequence).

V is TRBV6-4 and J is TRBJ1-4, with TRBD1 matching over 10 bases. Germline-derived CDR1 and CDR2 are MRHNA and SNTAGT. The ends lost 4 bases at V and 8 bases at J; junction bases unmatched: 7. CDR3 length equals 15 residues. The CDR3: CASSGPGQGREKLFF. CDR3 nucleotides: TGTGCCAGCAGTGGGCCGGGACAGGGGCGCGAAAAACTGTTTTTT.

This chain uses TRBV5-4 with TRBJ2-1; a possible D gene is TRBD2 (5 bases). The CDR3 loop spans 16 amino acids. Germline CDR1 and CDR2: SGHNT and YYREEE (reference sequence). V shed 4 bases and J shed 5 bases, with 19 bases lying between them. CDR3 nucleotide sequence: TGTGCCAGCAGCACGGTACTGGCTAGCCAAGACAATGAGCAGTTCTTC. Amino acid sequence: CASSTVLASQDNEQFF.

V is TRBV10-3 and J is TRBJ1-2; 7 bases agree with TRBD1. CDR1 ENHRY and CDR2 SYGVKD come from the germline V gene. This CDR3 contains 15 residues. V was pared by 10 bases and J by 4 bases, with 15 bases of the junction left unmatched. DNA for the CDR3: TGTGCCAGTGGCCTTGGGACAGACCGTGCCTATGGCTACACCTTC. Its protein is CASGLGTDRAYGYTF.

The chain links TRBV6-5 to TRBJ1-2, with D possibly matching TRBD1 (6 bases). The V end lost 7 bases, the J end lost 7 bases, and 13 bases lay between the germline ends. Germline V gene data show CDR1 as MNHEY and CDR2 as SVGAGI. The CDR3 is 12 amino acids. The CDR3, as DNA: TGTGCCAGCACTAGAGGGGGTTCTGGCTACACCTTC. Encoded protein: CASTRGGSGYTF.

This clone was counted a single time. The J gene is TRBJ1-1, the V gene TRBV5-4, with TRBD1 as a possible D gene (6 bases). V lost 4 bases to trimming and J lost 6 bases, with 10 bases between them. Looked up from germline, CDR1 is SGHNT and CDR2 is YYREEE (reference sequence). The CDR3 totals 12 residues. CDR3 sequence (DNA): TGTGCCAGCAGCACAGGGTTCGCTGAAGCTTTCTTT. Its protein is CASSTGFAEAFF.

V is TRBV10-2 and J is TRBJ2-3, with a possible D match to TRBD2 (5 bases). Germline values: CDR1 WSHSY, CDR2 SAAADI. The CDR3 is made up of 15 amino acids. V was shortened by 0 bases and J by 6 bases, with 13 bases between the two germline ends. The CDR3 here is CASSESILVSDTQYF. CDR3 in DNA: TGCGCCAGCAGTGAGTCGATACTAGTTTCGGATACGCAGTATTTT.

The chain couples TRBV9 to TRBJ1-1, with TRBD1 as a possible D gene (6 bases). Germline CDR1 SGDLS, CDR2 YYNGEE. The CDR3 runs to 14 residues. Trimming shortened V by 0 bases and J by 5 bases, and 11 bases separated the two germline ends. In nucleotides, the CDR3 is TGTGCCAGCAGCGTAGTGGGGGCGGGTACTGAAGCTTTCTTT. Protein sequence: CASSVVGAGTEAFF.

The rearrangement links TRBV7-9 to TRBJ2-6, with no clear D. The germline V gene has CDR1 SEHNR and CDR2 FQNEAQ (reference sequence). CDR3 length equals 15 residues. V was cut by 10 bases and J by 1 base, with 14 bases left in between. The CDR3 is CAIEMGLSGANVLTF. The CDR3, as DNA: TGTGCCATTGAGATGGGCTTATCTGGGGCCAACGTCCTGACTTTC. Full variable domain (remainder filled in from reference TRBV7-9 and TRBJ2-6): DTGVSQNPRHKITKRGQNVTFRCDPISEHNRLYWYRQTLGQGPEFLTYFQNEAQLEKSRLLSDRFSAERPKGSFSTLEIQRTEQGDSAMYLCAIEMGLSGANVLTFGAGSRLTVL.

The V call is TRBV5-4, the J call TRBJ1-4; 8 bases fit TRBD1. The CDR3 loop spans 14 amino acids. The germline CDR1 and CDR2 sequences are SGHNT and YYREEE (reference sequence). The J segment lost 8 bases and the V segment lost 3 bases, leaving 6 bases of the junction unmatched. As DNA, the CDR3 is TGTGCCAGCAGCTCCCAGGGGGCAGGGGAAAAACTGTTTTTT. Its translation is CASSSQGAGEKLFF.

V usage is TRBV19 and J usage is TRBJ1-2; 10 bases line up with TRBD1. Germline assignment: CDR1 LNHDA and CDR2 SQIVND (reference sequence). Trimming at V came to 3 bases and at J to 6 bases, leaving 10 bases not matched to a gene. This CDR3 is built from 16 residues. CDR3 sequence (DNA): TGTGCCAGTAGTATCCCCCTGACAGGGGGCAGGGATGGCTACACCTTC. As protein: CASSIPLTGGRDGYTF.

The chain employs TRBV30 and TRBJ1-5, with 10 bases that match TRBD1. Trimming at V came to 8 bases and at J to 5 bases, leaving 9 bases not matched to a gene. Per the germline V gene, CDR1 is GTSNPN and CDR2 is SVGIG (reference sequence). This CDR3 has 14 amino acids. The CDR3 region is CALRGTGDHQPQHF. CDR3 nucleotides: TGTGCCCTACGAGGGACAGGGGATCATCAGCCCCAGCATTTT.

This rearrangement joins TRBV13 to TRBJ2-1; 8 bases match TRBD2. Germline assignment: CDR1 PRHDT and CDR2 FYEKMQ (reference sequence). The CDR3 consists of 15 residues. J lost 5 bases, V lost 7 bases, and 10 bases had no gene match. For the CDR3, the DNA is TGTGCCAGCAACCCTCCGAGGACTAGCAACAATGAGCAGTTCTTC. Its translation: CASNPPRTSNNEQFF.

The genes are TRBV19 and TRBJ1-1; 9 nucleotides match TRBD1. V dropped 5 bases and J dropped 4; count of bases not matched to a gene: 11. The CDR3 sequence is 16 residues long. Germline V gene data show CDR1 as LNHDA and CDR2 as SQIVND (reference sequence). The CDR3 loop is CASSWVPGTGSTEAFF. The CDR3, as DNA: TGTGCCAGTAGTTGGGTTCCCGGGACAGGGAGCACTGAAGCTTTCTTT.